A single sample gave rise to the 21 T cell receptor beta chains below, sequenced in a study of identifying expanded T cells in peripheral blood. Only in-frame clones appear in the TCRdb table, and some are missing; sequencing was by immunoSEQ multiplex PCR. The table includes around 50,000 clones, roughly 90% detected once. The sample consisted of blood. These receptors all stem from a person aged 18 to 75 in good health.

The V and J genes are TRBV6-1 and TRBJ2-3; 9 nucleotides match TRBD1. Germline V gene data show CDR1 as MNHNS and CDR2 as SASEGT. The V and J ends lost 6 bases and 7 bases, in that order; junction bases with no gene match: 11. The CDR3 loop spans 15 amino acids. DNA of the CDR3: TGTGCCAGCAGGAATACAGGGGGCGAGGGATATACGCAGTATTTT. The encoded protein is CASRNTGGEGYTQYF.

This chain links TRBV7-3 with TRBJ2-5; D is ambiguous. Trimming removed 2 bases from V and 1 base from J, with 17 bases in between. Germline loops: CDR1 SGHTA, CDR2 FQGTGA. The CDR3 runs 17 residues. CDR3 residues: CASSLRPGFGSQETQYF. In DNA form, the CDR3 reads TGTGCCAGCAGCTTACGGCCCGGGTTTGGCAGCCAAGAGACCCAGTACTTC.

This chain's CDR3 is CASSFDRGRETQYF. As DNA, the CDR3 is TGTGCCAGCAGCTTCGACAGGGGGCGAGAGACCCAGTACTTC. J is TRBJ2-5 and V is TRBV13, with 10 bases fitting TRBD1. This CDR3 comprises 14 residues. Germline assignment: CDR1 PRHDT and CDR2 FYEKMQ (reference sequence). With 3 bases clipped from V and 4 bases from J, the junction kept 2 bases outside the gene matches.

J is TRBJ2-5 and V is TRBV2; D tentatively reads TRBD1 or TRBD2 (5 bases each). This CDR3 comprises 15 residues. Trimming stripped 7 bases from V and 4 bases from J, with 19 bases between. Germline CDR1 reads SNHLY; CDR2 reads FYNNEI. The CDR3 reads CASNRNGVRGETQYF. The DNA for the CDR3 is TGTGCCAGCAACCGAAACGGGGTGAGGGGAGAGACCCAGTACTTC.

The chain combines TRBV2 with TRBJ1-2; D is perhaps TRBD1 (6 bases). V gave up 6 bases and J gave up 4 bases, with 15 bases separating them. The length of the CDR3 is 14 residues. Per the germline V gene, CDR1 is SNHLY and CDR2 is FYNNEI. The CDR3 DNA sequence: TGTGCCAGCAGCGGGGAGGGGGACACCTATGGCTACACCTTC. Translation: CASSGEGDTYGYTF.

This rearrangement joins TRBV10-3 to TRBJ2-2; 7 bases align to TRBD2. The CDR3 has 16 residues. V shed 5 bases and J 1 base; nucleotides not matched to a gene: 7. Germline assignment: CDR1 ENHRY and CDR2 SYGVKD. The CDR3 loop reads CAISYRSGKNTGELFF. The CDR3 DNA reads TGTGCCATCAGTTACCGGAGCGGGAAGAACACCGGGGAGCTGTTTTTT.

The chain has TRBV7-2 and TRBJ1-4, with unresolved D. V shed 5 bases and J shed 4 bases, with 8 bases lying between them. There are 13 residues in the CDR3. From germline, CDR1 is SGHTA and CDR2 FQGNSA. CDR3 sequence: CASSPTFNEKLFF. The CDR3 DNA reads TGTGCCAGCAGCCCTACCTTTAATGAAAAACTGTTTTTT.

This clone has only one observation. The V and J genes are TRBV18 and TRBJ2-7, with no clear D. With 0 bases removed from V and 0 bases from J, the gap between germline ends came to 12 bases. Germline V lookup: CDR1 KGHSH, CDR2 LQKENI. The CDR3 contains 16 residues. CDR3 in amino acids: CASSPPGDWSSYEQYF. In DNA, the CDR3 is TGTGCCAGCTCACCACCGGGCGACTGGAGCTCCTACGAGCAGTACTTC.

The chain carries TRBV27 and TRBJ2-5, with D tentatively TRBD1 or TRBD2 (6 bases each). The length of the CDR3 is 15 residues. Germline CDR1 reads MNHEY; CDR2 reads SMNVEV (reference sequence). V was pared by 7 bases and J by 4 bases, with 19 bases between. CDR3 amino acids: CASTLWGALRETQYF. The CDR3 region has the DNA TGTGCCAGCACCCTCTGGGGGGCTCTCAGAGAGACCCAGTACTTC.

This sequence joins TRBV6-5 and TRBJ2-7; D remains unclear. This CDR3 is built from 15 residues. With 0 bases removed from V and 3 bases from J, the gap between germline ends came to 12 bases. The germline CDR1 and CDR2 sequences are MNHEY and SVGAGI. The CDR3 protein is CASSYSRQTRYEQYF. CDR3 sequence (DNA): TGTGCCAGCAGTTACTCTCGGCAAACACGCTACGAGCAGTACTTC.

The CDR3 loop is CASTSRPGTVNTEAFF. In DNA, the CDR3 is TGTGCCAGCACCTCCCGTCCCGGGACAGTGAACACTGAAGCTTTCTTT. The gene calls are TRBV5-4 and TRBJ1-1; 7 bases are shared with TRBD1. With V trimmed by 6 bases and J by 0 bases, 11 bases remained unmatched. Germline V gene data show CDR1 as SGHNT and CDR2 as YYREEE (reference sequence). The CDR3 covers 16 residues.

The chain employs TRBV7-3 and TRBJ2-1; 8 bases are shared with TRBD2. CDR1 and CDR2 (germline): SGHTA, FQGTGA. CDR3 length: 16 residues. V was pared by 5 bases and J by 2 bases, with 8 bases of the junction left unmatched. This CDR3 is CASSINSGDAYNEQFF. The CDR3 coding sequence is TGTGCCAGCAGCATTAATAGCGGGGACGCCTACAATGAGCAGTTCTTC.

This rearrangement joins TRBV27 to TRBJ2-1; TRBD2 agrees at 8 bases. V lost 7 bases to trimming and J lost 4 bases; unmatched junction nucleotides: 6. The CDR3 extends over 14 amino acids. The germline gives CDR1 MNHEY, CDR2 SMNVEV (reference sequence). The DNA for the CDR3 is TGTGCCAGCAAAAGCGGGAGTCCATACAATGAGCAGTTCTTC. Its protein is CASKSGSPYNEQFF.

This clone was counted once. The rearrangement links TRBV5-1 to TRBJ1-2; D perhaps matches TRBD1 (5 bases). Trimming took 4 bases from V and 2 from J, leaving 12 bases between them. The CDR3 is made up of 14 amino acids. Germline-derived CDR1 and CDR2 are SGHRS and YFSETQ. CDR3 DNA: TGCGCCAGCAGCACGGGACTTTTAAACTATGGCTACACCTTC. Its translation: CASSTGLLNYGYTF.

This clone was seen only a few times. The chain couples TRBV6-6 to TRBJ1-4, with 8 bases matching TRBD1. With V trimmed by 6 bases and J by 0 bases, 6 bases remained unmatched. The CDR3 length is 16 residues. CDR1 MNHNY and CDR2 SVGAGI come from the germline V gene (reference sequence). In DNA form, the CDR3 reads TGTGCCAGCAGGACGACAGGGGACGCAACTAATGAAAAACTGTTTTTT. Encoded protein: CASRTTGDATNEKLFF.

This chain links TRBV5-6 with TRBJ1-2; a weak D match, TRBD1 (5 bases). The length of the CDR3 is 15 residues. Germline V gene sequence: CDR1 SGHDT, CDR2 YYEEEE. The ends were cut back, 3 bases at V and 8 bases at J, with 20 bases in the middle. CDR3 coding DNA: TGTGCCAGCAGCTCCGGATGGGGAGGGGTTGAAGGCTACACCTTC. Translated: CASSSGWGGVEGYTF.

The gene calls are TRBV25-1 and TRBJ2-4, with TRBD1 matching 11 bases. This CDR3 is 15 amino acids long. Per the germline V gene, CDR1 is MGHDK and CDR2 is SYGVNS. J was trimmed by 6 bases and V by 4 bases; bases with no gene match: 5. The CDR3 is CASSAPGTGGNIQYF. As DNA, the CDR3 is TGTGCCAGCAGTGCGCCCGGGACAGGGGGAAACATTCAGTACTTC.

The V gene is TRBV2, the J gene TRBJ1-5; no reliable D call. Trimming left V 5 bases short and J 7 bases short, with 12 bases between. From germline, CDR1 is SNHLY and CDR2 FYNNEI. The CDR3 length is 13 residues. Here the CDR3 reads CASSTPPPQPQHF. The DNA for the CDR3 is TGTGCCAGCAGTACGCCCCCGCCCCAGCCCCAGCATTTT.

The chain has TRBV5-4 and TRBJ1-2; no clear D gene. Germline CDR1 and CDR2: SGHNT and YYREEE (reference sequence). The CDR3 length is 14 residues. With 3 bases removed from V and 2 bases from J, the gap between germline ends came to 11 bases. CDR3 coding DNA: TGTGCCAGCAGCTCCCCGGACGGAAACTATGGCTACACCTTC. Its protein is CASSSPDGNYGYTF.

The V gene is TRBV7-2, the J gene TRBJ2-2; TRBD1 matches at 8 bases. The length of the CDR3 is 14 residues. V shed 4 bases and J 10 bases; nucleotides not matched to a gene: 8. Germline-derived CDR1 and CDR2 are SGHTA and FQGNSA. The CDR3 nucleotides read TGTGCCAGCAGCTGGGACAGGCGGTCTGAGGAGCTGTTTTTT. Encoded protein: CASSWDRRSEELFF.

V gene TRBV7-2 combines with J gene TRBJ2-7; TRBD1 aligns across 9 bases. This CDR3 contains 14 residues. CDR1 SGHTA and CDR2 FQGNSA come from the germline V gene. J was trimmed by 4 bases and V by 5 bases; bases with no gene match: 6. The CDR3 sequence is CASSTGTGMYEQYF. The CDR3 DNA follows: TGTGCCAGCAGCACCGGGACAGGGATGTACGAGCAGTACTTC.